These 13 T cell receptor beta chains were all obtained from the same sample, sequenced in a study of vaccination effects on CD4 cells after COVID-19. Antigens of these TCRs are unknown. Assay: immunoSEQ multiplex PCR; the TCRdb copy retains only in-frame clones and omits some. The sample includes approximately 47,000 clones, about 70% of them seen just once. When ten to eleven days of culture had elapsed, CD4+ T cells were isolated. Participants completed two doses of the BNT162b2 or mRNA-1273 vaccine. The input for sequencing was CD4+ T cells from PBMCs cultured without peptide, taken after COVID-19 vaccination. The receptor source for this set is a human donor who received a COVID-19 vaccine.

This chain links TRBV6-6 with TRBJ1-4, with 8 bases lining up with TRBD1. CDR1 MNHNY and CDR2 SVGAGI come from the germline V gene (reference sequence). V dropped 2 bases and J dropped 8; count of bases not matched to a gene: 1. The CDR3 has 13 residues. CDR3 region: CASSYGTGEKLFF. The CDR3 coding sequence is TGTGCCAGCAGTTACGGGACAGGCGAAAAACTGTTTTTT.

This chain links TRBV19 with TRBJ1-5, with D possibly matching TRBD1 (6 bases). Trimming took 5 bases from V and 6 from J, leaving 8 bases between them. This CDR3 region has 12 residues. From germline, CDR1 is LNHDA and CDR2 SQIVND (reference sequence). CDR3 sequence: CASSRGPQPQHF. CDR3 coding DNA: TGTGCCAGTAGTCGGGGGCCTCAGCCCCAGCATTTT.

J is TRBJ2-7 and V is TRBV6-6, with unresolved D. The CDR3 consists of 12 residues. Trimming left V 6 bases short and J 3 bases short, with 9 bases between. The germline V gene encodes CDR1 MNHNY and CDR2 SVGAGI (reference sequence). CDR3 residues: CASSQTHYEQYF. CDR3 in DNA: TGTGCCAGCAGCCAAACCCACTACGAGCAGTACTTC.

This clone has a single count. The V gene is TRBV5-1, the J gene TRBJ1-3, with a tentative D call TRBD1 (6 bases). V dropped 4 bases and J dropped 1 base, with 12 bases sitting between them. The CDR3 runs to 15 residues. Germline CDR1 is SGHRS and CDR2 is YFSETQ. CDR3 in DNA: TGCGCCAGCAGCCCACAGGGAGGATCTGGAAACACCATATATTTT. Protein sequence: CASSPQGGSGNTIYF.

This clone has only a few counts. The rearrangement links TRBV5-8 to TRBJ1-5, with TRBD1 as a possible D gene (6 bases). Germline CDR1 reads SGHTS; CDR2 reads YDEGEE. CDR3 length: 13 amino acids. Trimming pared 10 bases from V and 5 bases from J, leaving 16 bases between. In nucleotides, the CDR3 is TGTGCCGGAGGGGGAAATTTTGATCAGCCCCAGCATTTT. Translating it yields CAGGGNFDQPQHF.

The rearrangement links TRBV5-1 to TRBJ1-2; 11 positions match TRBD1. J lost 0 bases, V lost 0 bases, and 7 bases had no gene match. The length of the CDR3 is 18 residues. The germline gives CDR1 SGHRS, CDR2 YFSETQ. The chain's CDR3 is CASSLVRTGGGPNYGYTF. Written as DNA, the CDR3 is TGCGCCAGCAGCTTGGTCCGGACAGGGGGCGGACCTAACTATGGCTACACCTTC.

The chain links TRBV2 to TRBJ1-4; 7 bases match TRBD1. The CDR3 totals 14 residues. CDR1 SNHLY and CDR2 FYNNEI come from the germline V gene. Trimming removed 6 bases from V and 4 bases from J; junction bases left unmatched: 5. CDR3 nucleotides: TGTGCCAGCAGCCCACAGGGGATTAATGAAAAACTGTTTTTT. Its protein is CASSPQGINEKLFF.

The CDR3 DNA is TGCGCCAGCAGCTTAGCGGGGGACTATGGCTACACCTTC. This gives the protein CASSLAGDYGYTF. J is TRBJ1-2 and V is TRBV5-1; the D gene is possibly TRBD1 (5 bases). V was trimmed by 2 bases and J by 3 bases, leaving 8 bases between them. Germline-derived CDR1 and CDR2 are SGHRS and YFSETQ. This CDR3 has 13 amino acids.

CDR3 region: CASKFSAYSNQPQHF. The CDR3, as DNA: TGTGCCAGCAAGTTTTCGGCTTATAGCAATCAGCCCCAGCATTTT. The chain combines TRBV27 with TRBJ1-5; D gene uncertain. CDR3 length equals 15 residues. Per germline, CDR1 MNHEY and CDR2 SMNVEV (reference sequence). The V gene lost 7 bases and the J gene lost 0 bases, with 13 bases spanning the gap.

The rearrangement links TRBV6-1 to TRBJ1-2, with a tentative D call TRBD1 (6 bases). Germline V CDR1 and CDR2: MNHNS, SASEGT. The CDR3 runs to 15 residues. V was trimmed by 0 bases and J by 4 bases, leaving 12 bases between them. The CDR3 loop is CASSEADRPGYGYTF. DNA of the CDR3: TGTGCCAGCAGTGAAGCAGACAGGCCGGGCTATGGCTACACCTTC.

This chain links TRBV10-3 with TRBJ1-1; perhaps TRBD1 as D (6 bases). The CDR3 spans 14 residues. CDR1 and CDR2 from the germline V gene are ENHRY and SYGVKD. V was shortened by 6 bases and J by 1 base, with 12 bases between the two germline ends. CDR3 coding DNA: TGTGCCATCAGGGCAGGGGCGGAGAACACTGAAGCTTTCTTT. Protein: CAIRAGAENTEAFF.

J is TRBJ2-7 and V is TRBV7-9, with D tentatively TRBD2 (6 bases). V was clipped by 3 bases and J by 4 bases, with 13 bases between them. Germline V gene data show CDR1 as SEHNR and CDR2 as FQNEAQ (reference sequence). The length of the CDR3 is 14 residues. For the CDR3, the DNA is TGTGCCAGCAGCTTGGGGTCAGCGGGTTACGAGCAGTACTTC. Its translation: CASSLGSAGYEQYF.

The chain employs TRBV15 and TRBJ2-1; tentative D call: TRBD2 (6 bases). Between the trimmed V and J ends, which lost 0 bases and 9 bases, there was a span of 12 bases. In germline, CDR1 is LNHNV, CDR2 YYDKDF (reference sequence). The CDR3 length is 14 residues. This CDR3 reads CATSRDPRGGEQFF. CDR3 coding DNA: TGTGCCACCAGCAGAGATCCCCGGGGAGGTGAGCAGTTCTTC.